This T cell receptor (beta chain) was identified during a study of T cells in Graves' hyperthyroidism and ophthalmopathy (dated by TCRdb to about 2019). Looking at the study overall: Peripheral blood samples were taken at the time of initial diagnosis, prior to any treatment. TCR V-J signatures able to tell the groups apart were searched for in a discovery cohort of 90 to 100 patients, of whom roughly 42 had Graves' ophthalmopathy and 57 had stable Graves' hyperthyroidism. An independent validation cohort of around 19 hyperthyroidism patients and 15 or so patients who later progressed to ophthalmopathy tested prospective prediction of ophthalmopathy. The 100 or so discovery patients were divided at random into training and test sets in a 7:3 ratio. In addition, the study compared T-cell repertoires in thyroid tissue and in blood from over 5 Graves' hyperthyroidism patients. Once sampling was done, hyperthyroidism patients were given methimazole at a starting dose of 30 mg daily, whereas ophthalmopathy patients were given high-dose intravenous methylprednisolone. The paper describes TCR Vbeta CDR3 sequencing of 140 or so peripheral blood samples, made up of under 50 ophthalmopathy patients, approximately 73 hyperthyroidism patients and 17 progressor patients.

The CDR3 holds 15 amino acids from the cysteine to the phenylalanine. The retained sequence is limited to the CDR3, 45 bases, with the frame set at the first base. Per the germline V gene, SGHRS is the CDR1 and YFSETQ is the CDR2. Hyperthyroidism patients were newly diagnosed, with disease duration under 2 months, and aged 18 to 65 years. Exclusion was applied to patients with uncontrolled infections, other autoimmune diseases, pregnancy or lactation. Diagnoses were established on the basis of clinical symptoms, serum thyroxine and TRAb, thyroid ultrasound, and orbital computed tomography. Blood from progressor patients was drawn when they were first diagnosed with hyperthyroidism, before any ophthalmopathy symptoms appeared. PBMCs were isolated from about 9.1 ml of fresh peripheral blood by Ficoll-Paque density gradient centrifugation. Progressor patients were defined as those initially diagnosed with Graves' hyperthyroidism in whom ophthalmopathy developed during follow-up. Trizol reagent was used to extract total RNA, and RNA quality was then checked on an Agilent 2100 Bioanalyzer.

A few counts support this clonotype. Its antigen specificity is not known. Since a much larger clone is just one base distant, this may be a read error. Points the paper makes about the study in general: Sample size was not statistically predetermined, and blinding of investigators to group allocation was not performed. Blood samples also contained most of the expanded thyroid clonotypes (frequency above 0.001), which suggests that blood repertoires may reflect thyroid immune responses. In validation, the model predicted progression to ophthalmopathy with approximately 71% sensitivity and approximately 74% specificity, a median of 6.5 months before onset. Ophthalmopathy was separated from stable hyperthyroidism by a 13 V-J signature model, with around 90% sensitivity and about 81% specificity obtained in cross-validation and 80%/75% obtained in testing.

The TCR beta CDR3 regions were amplified from the RNA transcripts. A first-round RT-PCR of the TCR CDR3 used the HTBI primer set with the Qiagen OneStep RT-PCR kit. A second multiplex PCR round built the libraries, followed by size selection and purification. The libraries were sequenced on an Illumina HiSeq2000 using paired-end 100 bp reads. Processing in the source paper ran as follows. SOAPnuke was used to process the raw data, throwing out any read that contained adapters or uncalled bases, had a mean Phred below 15, or lacked an exact constant-primer or identifier match. High-quality paired reads were merged with COPE v1.2.5, and unique nucleotide sequences were defined as clonotypes. MiTCR v1.1 was used to align clonotypes to the IMGT TRBV, TRBD and TRBJ reference segments. The analysis included only V-J combinations with a frequency above 0.0001, which together covered 99.2% of the repertoires. The TCS score was defined as F50 (clonal expansion) divided by E x V (chaos), with BLOSUM62-based TCRdist calculated between CDR3 peptides within each V-J. Welch's t-statistics and random forest reduced some 510 V-J features to under 15, which were used in a naive Bayes classifier (R e1071). TCRdb reran the public reads through fastp at Q25 and MiXCR, keeping productive beta chains. Identical CDR3 protein sequences are pooled into one entry, listed with their most common genes and DNA. Clone size and V and J calls follow TCRdb, not the original study. The sample table contains 270,000 or so distinct CDR3 sequences; only one count was recorded for approximately 14% of them. About 33% of the sample belongs to the ten largest clones.

The sequence came from a woman aged 45-60 years with Graves' hyperthyroidism that later progressed to Graves' ophthalmopathy. What was sequenced was blood. The sequence links TRBV5-1 to TRBJ1-1; TRBD1 is a possible D gene, resting on 5 matching bases. The DNA is TGCGCCAGCGGCTTGAGCCCAGGGTCGGACACTGAAGCTTTCTTT. Its amino acids are CASGLSPGSDTEAFF.